This T cell receptor (beta chain) was profiled in a study of OX40 agonist ivuxolimab in advanced cancers. Background on the whole study: The costimulatory receptor OX40 (CD134) was targeted by ivuxolimab, a fully human IgG2 agonistic monoclonal antibody. Patients were allowed to have had prior anti-PD-1, anti-PD-L1 or anti-CTLA-4 therapy, and 40% to 45% of the dose-escalation patients had previously received checkpoint inhibitors. Intravenous ivuxolimab was administered to patients every 2 weeks at six dose levels: 0.01, 0.1, 0.3, 1.5, 3 and 10 mg/kg. Among the approximately 50 dose-escalation patients, about 19 had hepatocellular carcinoma, about 15 melanoma, 9 renal cell carcinoma and 9 head and neck cancer. In the dose-escalation cohort, more than 75% of patients were male, and the mean age was roughly 60 years, with a range of roughly 23 to 85. The purpose of peripheral TCRbeta sequencing was to test whether ivuxolimab changed TCR sequence diversity and led to clonal T-cell expansion. The paper covers the monotherapy dose-escalation part of the phase I ivuxolimab trial, which included N ≈ 54 patients. Partial responses occurred in three dose-escalation patients, of whom one had hepatocellular carcinoma and two had cutaneous melanoma.

To sequence the TCRbeta CDR3 region, genomic DNA was isolated from the sorted cells. TCRbeta CDR3 regions were sequenced using the immunoSEQ Assay. Sourced from immuneACCESS, this table was stored by TCRdb with only in-frame sequences that have V and J called. A share of the clones is absent; for the studies checked, an unresolved V gene accounts for under half, and the remainder has no known explanation. The table for this sample lists 100,000 to 110,000 clones; 75% to 95% of them were counted only once. The ten top clones hold about 0.49% of the sample. Deletion took 7 bases off V and 7 bases off J, with a span of 14 bases between the germline ends. There are 13 amino acids in the CDR3, from cysteine to phenylalanine inclusive. Only CDR3 DNA is held: 39 bases, read in frame from base 1. Looking up the germline V gene yields CDR1 MNHNS and CDR2 SASEGT. The trial excluded patients who had a history of autoimmune disease or were on systemic immunosuppression. Peripheral blood for TCR sequencing was collected from all dose cohorts at baseline, on cycle 4 day 1, and on cycle 7 day 1. Samples came from an open-label, multicenter, first-in-human phase I dose-escalation trial of ivuxolimab. Adults with locally advanced or metastatic head and neck squamous cell, hepatocellular, melanoma or renal cell carcinoma were enrolled in the trial. CD4+ and CD8+ T cells were sorted separately from peripheral blood before TCR sequencing.

This clone was observed a few times. Its recognized antigen is unknown. No base quality information exists; no much larger clone differs at one position. Points the paper makes about the study in general: After ivuxolimab, expanded clones were on average more numerous among CD8+ T cells than among CD4+ T cells. Partial responders in the 0.1-3.0 mg/kg groups had among the lowest normalized peripheral clonal expansion, especially among CD8+ T cells. Low levels of normalized T-cell clonal expansion were also seen in some patients who did not respond. At doses from 0.1 to 3.0 mg/kg, clonal expansion was seen in both CD4+ and CD8+ blood T cells between baseline and week 6. The antigen specificity of the peripheral T cells that underwent clonal expansion was not determined.

Source: CD4+ or CD8+ T cells sorted from blood, taken in a trial of the OX40 agonist ivuxolimab. Recombination joined TRBV6-1 with TRBJ1-5, with a tentative D gene TRBD1 over 5 matching bases. This clonotype was obtained from an adult with an advanced solid tumor such as melanoma, head and neck, liver or kidney cancer. Here the CDR3 is given as CASTIGTRQPQHF. At the DNA level, the sequence is TGTGCCAGCACCATAGGGACTCGGCAGCCCCAGCATTTT.